This T cell receptor beta chain is drawn from a study of blood T cell repertoires in COVID-19. Participant reports of clinical history set cohort assignment. Trimming removed 6 bases at V and 5 bases at J, with 10 bases between. This CDR3 is 12 amino acids long. From germline, CDR1 is MDHEN and CDR2 SYDVKM. Data came from immunoSEQ multiplex PCR; TCRdb stores just in-frame clones and leaves some out. The data show more than 200,000 clones, approximately 90% seen once. The TCR was taken from a woman aged 25-40 years who had recovered from COVID-19. The material sequenced was PBMCs or T cells enriched from blood (not recorded which). The V and J genes are TRBV28 and TRBJ1-1; no firm D call. This chain's CDR3 is CASRGGGTEAFF. DNA for the CDR3: TGTGCCAGCAGGGGAGGAGGGACTGAAGCTTTCTTT.